A selection of T cell receptor beta chains follows, all from one sample in a study of radiotherapy plus CTLA-4 blockade in lung cancer. The data were produced by immunoSEQ multiplex PCR, yet TCRdb's version contains in-frame clones alone and is incomplete. The repertoire has 95,000 to 150,000 clones, about nine tenths of them found once; the top ten carry 5.5% to 7%. Sequenced material: peripheral blood, taken from a patient treated with radiotherapy plus ipilimumab. The receptors were sampled from a human donor with non-small cell lung cancer that progressed on radiotherapy plus ipilimumab. The CDR3 runs from the conserved cysteine through the conserved F or W. D genes are given only for firm matches. Rows give clone size only sometimes, using once, few, many, or a class for an expanded clone.

>.|TRBV6-1|.|TRBJ2-1
TGTGCCACCGAACTAGAGGCCCTCGGCAATGAGCAGTTCTTC
CATELEALGNEQFF
>.|TRBV7-6|TRBD2|TRBJ2-7
TGTGCCAGCAGCGCGACTAGCGGGAGATCTTGGGAGCAGTACTTC
CASSATSGRSWEQYF
>.|TRBV2|.|TRBJ1-1
TGTGCCAGCAGTGACCCTGGACAGACCAACACTGAAGCTTTCTTT
CASSDPGQTNTEAFF
>.|TRBV30|.|TRBJ2-1
TGTGCCTGGAGTACTTCTTCTTCGTATGAGCAGTTCTTC
CAWSTSSSYEQFF
>.|TRBV7-2|TRBD2|TRBJ2-1
TGTGCCAGCAGCACACTCGGGACTAGCTTCTACAATGAGCAGTTCTTC
CASSTLGTSFYNEQFF
>.|TRBV11-2|.|TRBJ2-3
TGTGCCAGCAGCTTAGATCGAGGGGGGGATACGCAGTATTTT
CASSLDRGGDTQYF
>.|TRBV5-1|.|TRBJ1-1
TGCGCCAGCAGCTACTCCGGGACCGTGAACACTGAAGCTTTCTTT
CASSYSGTVNTEAFF
>few|TRBV25-1|.|TRBJ1-4
TGTGCCAGCAGTCGAGCTTTTGAAAAACTGTTTTTT
CASSRAFEKLFF
>.|TRBV10-3|.|TRBJ2-3
TGTGCCATCATACTAGGGGCTTCAGATACGCAGTATTTT
CAIILGASDTQYF
>.|TRBV29-1|.|TRBJ2-7
TGCAGCGGACAGCGAAGTTTCTACGAGCAGTACTTC
CSGQRSFYEQYF
>.|TRBV5-1|.|TRBJ2-7
TGCGCCAGCAGCTTGGGGTCCGGCAGGGGATTGGGCGAGCAGTACTTC
CASSLGSGRGLGEQYF
>.|TRBV4-2|TRBD1|TRBJ1-4
TGTGCCAGCAGCCAAGAGGGGACAGCTAACAATGAAAAACTGTTTTTT
CASSQEGTANNEKLFF
>.|TRBV7-3|.|TRBJ1-1
TGTGCCAGCAGCTTATTAAGTAACACTGAAGCTTTCTTT
CASSLLSNTEAFF
>.|TRBV11-3|.|TRBJ2-1
TGTGCCAGCAGCGGCCGGGACGTGAATGAGCAGTTCTTC
CASSGRDVNEQFF
>.|TRBV11-2|.|TRBJ1-4
TGTGCCAGCAGCTTAGACTTTGGTGAAAAACTGTTTTTT
CASSLDFGEKLFF
>.|TRBV7-8|TRBD1|TRBJ1-5
TGTGCCAGCAGCGACAGGGTCAATCAGCCCCAGCATTTT
CASSDRVNQPQHF
>.|TRBV15|.|TRBJ2-2
TGTGCCACCGGTCCCAACACCGGGGAGCTGTTTTTT
CATGPNTGELFF
>.|TRBV18|.|TRBJ2-1
TGTGCCAGCTCACCACCCCACAATGAGCAGTTCTTC
CASSPPHNEQFF
>.|TRBV6-1|.|TRBJ1-1
TGTGCCAGCAGTGCAAAGTGGGACACTGAAGCTTTCTTT
CASSAKWDTEAFF
>.|TRBV5-4|.|TRBJ2-7
TGTGCCAGCAGCTTGGGACATCGGTCGGGTTCCGAGCAGTACTTC
CASSLGHRSGSEQYF
>.|TRBV6-5|TRBD2|TRBJ2-1
TGTGCCAGCAGTTACTCGGGCGGGAGGACCTACAATGAGCAGTTCTTC
CASSYSGGRTYNEQFF
>.|TRBV4-1|TRBD2|TRBJ2-1
TGCGCCAGCAGCCAGGGCGGACTAGCGGGAGTGGATGAGCAGTTCTTC
CASSQGGLAGVDEQFF
>.|TRBV6-5|TRBD2|TRBJ2-7
TGTGCCAGCAGTATCAGCGGGAGGGCCCCCGAGCAGTACTTC
CASSISGRAPEQYF
>.|TRBV18|.|TRBJ2-7
TGTGCCAGCTCCCTCACAGCCTACGAGCAGTACTTC
CASSLTAYEQYF
>.|TRBV6-6|.|TRBJ2-1
TGTGCCAGCACGGCGCCAACTTACAATGAGCAGTTCTTC
CASTAPTYNEQFF
>.|TRBV7-6|.|TRBJ1-5
TGTGCCAGCAGCTTAGACAGGGGCAATCAGCCCCAGCATTTT
CASSLDRGNQPQHF
>once|TRBV30|.|TRBJ1-1
TGTGCCTGGACACAGGGGAACACTGAAGCTTTCTTT
CAWTQGNTEAFF
>.|TRBV5-4|TRBD1|TRBJ2-1
TGTGCCAGCAGCTTGGCAGGGGGCCATGAGCAGTTCTTC
CASSLAGGHEQFF
>.|TRBV9|.|TRBJ2-3
TGTGCCAGCAGCGTCGGAGCGTCTAGCACAGATACGCAGTATTTT
CASSVGASSTDTQYF
>.|TRBV21-1|.|TRBJ2-3
TGTGCCAGCAGCAAAGTTGCGAGCACAGATACGCAGTATTTT
CASSKVASTDTQYF
>once|TRBV11-2|.|TRBJ1-1
TGTGCCAGCAGCTCACCAGGGGAGGCTGAAGCTTTCTTT
CASSSPGEAEAFF
>.|TRBV5-5|.|TRBJ2-5
TGTGCCAGCAGCTTGCGAGAGACCCAGTACTTC
CASSLRETQYF
>.|TRBV29-1|.|TRBJ2-7
TGCAGCGTTGGAAGAGGGGCCTCCTACGAGCAGTACTTC
CSVGRGASYEQYF
>.|TRBV6-1|.|TRBJ2-2
TGTGCCAGCAGTGCCAGGACAGTTACCGGGGAGCTGTTTTTT
CASSARTVTGELFF
>.|TRBV13|.|TRBJ1-1
TGTGCCAGCAGCTCAGACAGGACTGGGAGAGCTTTCTTT
CASSSDRTGRAFF
>.|TRBV5-4|TRBD1|TRBJ2-3
TGTGCCAGCAGCTGGGGACAGGTCACAGATACGCAGTATTTT
CASSWGQVTDTQYF
>.|TRBV19|TRBD1|TRBJ1-1
TGTGCCAGTAGTTTACTGGGACAGATGAACACTGAAGCTTTCTTT
CASSLLGQMNTEAFF
>.|TRBV6-1|.|TRBJ2-5
TGTGCCAGCAGAACGGACCCCCACTCTTCGAGCCAGTACTTC
CASRTDPHSSSQYF
>.|TRBV12-5|.|TRBJ1-1
TGTGCTAGTGGTCCAAGCGGGGGGGTGAGTGAAGCTTTCTTT
CASGPSGGVSEAFF
>.|TRBV2|.|TRBJ2-5
TGTGCCAGCAGTGAAGAGATACAAGAGACCCAGTACTTC
CASSEEIQETQYF
>.|TRBV18|TRBD1|TRBJ2-1
TGTGCCAGCTCACCACCGGGACAGGGAGGATCCTACAATGAGCAGTTCTTC
CASSPPGQGGSYNEQFF
>.|TRBV5-8|.|TRBJ1-5
TGTGCCAGCAGCCGGGACCGTAATCAGCCCCAGCATTTT
CASSRDRNQPQHF
>.|TRBV5-6|TRBD1|TRBJ1-2
TGTGCCAGCAGCTTGGGTACAGGGGGCCCCTATGGCTACACCTTC
CASSLGTGGPYGYTF
>.|TRBV11-2|.|TRBJ2-3
TGTGCCAGCAGCTTTGCCAGGGTCCCAGATACGCAGTATTTT
CASSFARVPDTQYF
>.|TRBV2|.|TRBJ1-3
TGTGCCAGTTCAGGGTCTGGAAACACCATATATTTT
CASSGSGNTIYF
>.|TRBV6-5|.|TRBJ1-1
TGTGCCAGCAGTTACTCGACTGGGGGCAGGGAAGCTTTCTTT
CASSYSTGGREAFF